One and the same sample provided the 28 T cell receptor beta chains below, sequenced in a study of T cells in Graves' hyperthyroidism and ophthalmopathy. TCR beta CDR3 sequences were amplified from RNA transcripts. HTBI primers were employed in a first-round RT-PCR of the TCR CDR3. Using its own MiXCR run on the multiplex PCR reads, TCRdb lists one record per CDR3 protein. The table includes over 300,000 distinct CDR3 sequences, around 15% detected once. The sequencing sample was made of blood. These receptors all stem from a woman aged 40 to 50 with Graves' ophthalmopathy.

Notes on this clonotype: A read error is possible here, since a much larger clone lies one base away. The chain combines TRBV6-1 with TRBJ1-5; D is possibly TRBD1 (5 bases). The V gene's germline CDR1 is MNHNS and CDR2 SASEGT. This CDR3 region has 15 residues. CDR3 loop: CASKTTEYSNQPRHF. Here the CDR3 DNA reads TGTGCCAGCAAGACGACAGAATATAGCAATCAGCCCCGGCATTTT.

V and J are TRBV2 and TRBJ2-7; D possibly corresponds to TRBD2 (6 bases). Trimming pared 6 bases from V and 5 bases from J, leaving 14 bases between. Per the germline V gene, CDR1 is SNHLY and CDR2 is FYNNEI. CDR3 length equals 13 residues. In DNA, the CDR3 is TGTGCCAGCAGCCTTTGGGCGGGGAACGAGCAGTACTTC. Its protein product is CASSLWAGNEQYF.

The V and J genes are TRBV7-6 and TRBJ2-2; TRBD1 matches at 9 bases. The CDR3 is 16 amino acids. The V segment lost 5 bases and the J segment 8 bases; nucleotides outside the gene matches: 12. Germline values: CDR1 SGHVS, CDR2 FNYEAQ. Here the CDR3 reads CASSLLGQGNQGELFF. In DNA form, the CDR3 reads TGTGCCAGCAGCCTCCTAGGACAGGGGAATCAGGGGGAGCTGTTTTTT.

The CDR3 region is CASSFLSSGRAYLVYEQFF. CDR3 DNA: TGTGCCAGCAGTTTTCTATCTAGCGGGAGGGCTTACTTGGTCTATGAGCAGTTCTTC. The rearrangement joins TRBV28 to TRBJ2-1, with 12 nucleotides matching TRBD2. The CDR3 totals 19 residues. V was pared by 3 bases and J by 8 bases, with 17 bases of the junction left unmatched. Germline V gene sequence: CDR1 MDHEN, CDR2 SYDVKM.

This clonotype appeared once. The chain employs TRBV2 and TRBJ1-1, with D hard to call. V lost 1 base, J lost 9 bases, and 6 bases lay in between. Per the germline V gene, CDR1 is SNHLY and CDR2 is FYNNEI. The CDR3 sequence is 11 residues long. CDR3 coding DNA: TGTGCCAGCAGTGAAGGGTTTAAAGCTTTCTTT. Its protein product is CASSEGFKAFF.

This clonotype was found a few times. A much more abundant neighbour one base away suggests this may be a read error. V is TRBV6-1 and J is TRBJ1-1; 7 positions match TRBD1. Germline assignment: CDR1 MNHNS and CDR2 SASEGT. This CDR3 is 15 amino acids long. The CDR3 spells CASRTAGGPNTEALF. DNA for the CDR3: TGTGCCAGCAGGACAGCAGGGGGACCAAACACTGAAGCTCTCTTT.

This clonotype has only a few counts. V usage is TRBV20-1 and J usage is TRBJ1-2, with a tentative D call TRBD1 (6 bases). V lost 3 bases and J lost 5, with 13 bases in between. There are 13 residues in the CDR3. Germline V gives CDR1 DFQATT, CDR2 SNEGSKA (reference sequence). The CDR3 nucleotides are TGCAGTGCTAGCCCCGGACAGAATTATGGCTACACCTTC. As protein: CSASPGQNYGYTF.

The table lists this clonotype with many counts. The rearrangement joins TRBV11-2 to TRBJ2-3; D call uncertain. Germline V gene sequence: CDR1 SGHAT, CDR2 FQNNGV. Trimming pared 2 bases from V and 0 bases from J, leaving 6 bases between. This CDR3 has 14 residues. The CDR3 nucleotides read TGTGCCAGCAGCTTAAGGTCTAGCACAGATACGCAGTATTTT. Protein: CASSLRSSTDTQYF.

Remarks on this clonotype: A single base separates this from a much larger clone, so it may be a read error. The V and J genes are TRBV20-1 and TRBJ2-1; weak D call: TRBD1 (5 bases). CDR3 length equals 14 residues. Germline CDR1 is DFQATT and CDR2 is SNEGSKA (reference sequence). The CDR3 sequence is CSASEPTGYNEQIF. The CDR3 DNA reads as TGCAGTGCTAGTGAGCCCACAGGTTACAATGAGCAGATCTTC.

This clonotype was seen many times. This rearrangement joins TRBV3-1 to TRBJ1-1, with a possible D match to TRBD1 (5 bases). Germline CDR1 reads LGHDT; CDR2 reads YNNKEL (reference sequence). The CDR3 loop spans 15 amino acids. The ends were cut back, 0 bases at V and 6 bases at J, with 14 bases in the middle. In DNA form, the CDR3 reads TGTGCCAGCAGCCAAGAAGGGGCAGGTTCAGCTGAAGCTTTCTTT. Translation: CASSQEGAGSAEAFF.

This clonotype was detected many times. The chain uses TRBV2 and TRBJ1-5; D gene ambiguous. The CDR3 loop spans 16 amino acids. CDR1 is SNHLY and CDR2 is FYNNEI in the germline V gene. Between the trimmed V and J ends, which lost 8 bases and 1 base, there was a span of 18 bases. The CDR3 DNA reads TGTGCCAGCCGAGAAGGCACCAAAGGGAGCAATCAGCCCCAGCATTTT. Protein: CASREGTKGSNQPQHF.

The chain links TRBV20-1 to TRBJ1-5; D is possibly TRBD1 (5 bases). Trimming cost V 4 bases and J 2 bases, with 21 bases left between them. Germline values: CDR1 DFQATT, CDR2 SNEGSKA (reference sequence). The CDR3 is 17 residues long. The CDR3 loop reads CSAKGPLRLRGNQPQHF. As DNA, the CDR3 is TGCAGTGCTAAGGGGCCCCTACGGCTTCGGGGCAATCAGCCCCAGCATTTT.

The chain is built from TRBV18 and TRBJ2-1, with a weak D call TRBD2 (6 bases). There are 16 residues in the CDR3. The V gene lost 4 bases and the J gene lost 6 bases, with 19 bases spanning the gap. The germline V gene encodes CDR1 KGHSH and CDR2 LQKENI. CDR3 in amino acids: CASSRDSGVRSNEQFF. As DNA, the CDR3 is TGTGCCAGCTCACGAGACTCGGGGGTCAGGTCCAATGAGCAGTTCTTC.

In its sample, this clonotype was seen a few times. The chain carries TRBV28 and TRBJ2-7; D is unclear. Germline V CDR1 and CDR2: MDHEN, SYDVKM. The CDR3 contains 12 residues. V was cut by 9 bases and J by 5 bases, with 14 bases left in between. The CDR3 bases are TGTGCCAGTCTTAGTCCTTGGGACGAGCAGTACTTC. This encodes CASLSPWDEQYF.

This clonotype came up a few times. The chain uses TRBV10-1 and TRBJ2-3; D possibly matches TRBD1 or TRBD2 (6 bases each). CDR3 size: 16 residues. The V gene lost 3 bases and the J gene lost 2 bases, with 15 bases spanning the gap. Germline CDR1 reads WNHNN; CDR2 reads SYGVQD (reference sequence). CDR3 nucleotides: TGCGCCAGCAGTGATATTACGGGGGCCTTCACAGATACGCAGTATTTT. Translating it yields CASSDITGAFTDTQYF.

This clonotype came up many times. This chain connects TRBV2 to TRBJ2-7; D may be TRBD1 (7 bases). CDR1 is SNHLY, CDR2 FYNNEI, per germline. CDR3 length: 16 residues. V was pared by 4 bases and J by 2 bases, with 18 bases between. CDR3 coding DNA: TGTGCCAGCAGTGGGGGAGTCAGGGGGGTACCCTACGAGCAGTACTTC. It codes for CASSGGVRGVPYEQYF. Supplemented by reference TRBV2 and TRBJ2-7, the full variable domain reads EPEVTQTPSHQVTQMGQEVILRCVPISNHLYFYWYRQILGQKVEFLVSFYNNEISEKSEIFDDQFSVERPDGSNFTLKIRSTKLEDSAMYFCASSGGVRGVPYEQYFGPGTRLTVT.

This clonotype was seen repeatedly, ten times or more. V and J are TRBV6-1 and TRBJ2-5; 8 nucleotides line up with TRBD1. This CDR3 contains 15 residues. V trimming: 7 bases; J trimming: 4 bases; junction bases outside the gene matches: 11. CDR1 is MNHNS, CDR2 SASEGT, per germline. This chain's CDR3 is CASTYLGTGGETQYF. In DNA form, the CDR3 reads TGTGCCAGCACCTACCTAGGGACAGGCGGAGAGACCCAGTACTTC.

The V call is TRBV18, the J call TRBJ2-7, with D possibly being TRBD2 (6 bases). The CDR3 is made up of 13 amino acids. The V gene lost 3 bases and the J gene lost 6 bases, with 12 bases spanning the gap. Germline V CDR1 and CDR2: KGHSH, LQKENI. CDR3 in amino acids: CASSPGEVFEQYF. CDR3 bases: TGTGCCAGCTCACCCGGGGAGGTGTTCGAGCAGTACTTC. The full variable domain, completed using reference TRBV18 and TRBJ2-7, is NAGVMQNPRHLVRRRGQEARLRCSPMKGHSHVYWYRQLPEEGLKFMVYLQKENIIDESGMPKERFSAEFPKEGPSILRIQQVVRGDSAAYFCASSPGEVFEQYFGPGTRLTVT.

The chain is built from TRBV3-1 and TRBJ2-4, with a possible D match to TRBD1 (6 bases). The CDR3 is 16 amino acids. V was trimmed by 1 base and J by 6 bases, leaving 16 bases between them. CDR1 is LGHDT and CDR2 is YNNKEL in the germline V gene (reference sequence). CDR3: CASSQVQDVGANIQYF. The CDR3 DNA follows: TGTGCCAGCAGCCAAGTTCAGGACGTGGGGGCAAACATTCAGTACTTC. The full variable domain, in which reference TRBV3-1 and TRBJ2-4 provide the parts outside the CDR3, is DTAVSQTPKYLVTQMGNDKSIKCEQNLGHDTMYWYKQDSKKFLKIMFSYNNKELIINETVPNRFSPKSPDKAHLNLHINSLELGDSAVYFCASSQVQDVGANIQYFGAGTRLSVL.

This clonotype was found many times. The genes are TRBV20-1 and TRBJ1-2, with a possible D match to TRBD1 (6 bases). CDR1 is DFQATT and CDR2 is SNEGSKA in the germline V gene (reference sequence). The CDR3 extends over 16 amino acids. V shed 5 bases and J shed 2 bases, with 21 bases lying between them. The CDR3 region is CSAPIWEAGENYGYTF. DNA of the CDR3: TGCAGTGCTCCTATCTGGGAGGCAGGGGAAAACTATGGCTACACCTTC.

This clonotype was seen only a few times. V and J are TRBV5-1 and TRBJ2-7; D may be TRBD1 or TRBD2 (5 bases each). Trimming took 0 bases from V and 5 from J, leaving 9 bases between them. Germline V lookup: CDR1 SGHRS, CDR2 YFSETQ. This CDR3 has 13 residues. Here the CDR3 reads CASSLELGDEQYF. Written as DNA, the CDR3 is TGCGCCAGCAGCTTGGAGTTGGGGGACGAGCAGTACTTC.

This clonotype was seen a few times. V gene TRBV10-2 combines with J gene TRBJ1-2; D is ambiguous. The V gene lost 6 bases and the J gene lost 7 bases, with 15 bases spanning the gap. Germline-derived CDR1 and CDR2 are WSHSY and SAAADI. This CDR3 contains 13 residues. The CDR3 region has the DNA TGCGCCAGCAGCCCCCCCCGGAGTCTTGGCTACACCTTC. Translated, it gives CASSPPRSLGYTF.

This clonotype was recorded at least ten times. CDR3: CASSLGVARLKDANEKLFF. The DNA for the CDR3 is TGTGCCAGCAGTTTGGGTGTGGCTCGGCTTAAAGACGCTAATGAAAAACTGTTTTTT. The chain couples TRBV12-3 or TRBV12-4 to TRBJ1-4; D uncertain. The germline V and J ends were trimmed by 3 bases and 3 bases, with 23 bases remaining between them. The CDR3 consists of 19 residues.

The chain couples TRBV7-9 to TRBJ2-7, with D perhaps given as TRBD1 or TRBD2 (6 bases each). Germline loops: CDR1 SEHNR, CDR2 FQNEAQ (reference sequence). This CDR3 comprises 17 residues. The ends were cut back, 1 base at V and 2 bases at J, with 18 bases in the middle. The CDR3 bases are TGTGCCAGCAGCTTAGAAGTCGGGGGAACAGGGACCTACGAGCAGTACTTC. Its translation is CASSLEVGGTGTYEQYF.

This clonotype came up many times. This chain links TRBV7-2 with TRBJ2-7; D is possibly TRBD2 (6 bases). This CDR3 comprises 17 residues. With 5 bases removed from V and 2 bases from J, the gap between germline ends came to 22 bases. Germline V lookup: CDR1 SGHTA, CDR2 FQGNSA. CDR3 sequence reads: CASSHSLLRGKTYEQYF. CDR3 bases: TGTGCCAGCAGCCACAGTCTTTTGCGGGGCAAAACCTACGAGCAGTACTTC.

This clonotype was picked up many times. This chain joins TRBV6-1 and TRBJ2-7; tentative D call: TRBD2 (6 bases). Germline V gene sequence: CDR1 MNHNS, CDR2 SASEGT. V dropped 6 bases and J dropped 3 bases, with 15 bases sitting between them. The CDR3 length is 14 residues. CDR3 sequence (DNA): TGTGCCAGCAGCCGGGGGACGGATAACTACGAGCAGTACTTC. This encodes CASSRGTDNYEQYF.

This clonotype was seen many times. The rearrangement joins TRBV11-1 to TRBJ2-7, with D possibly TRBD2 on 5 matching bases. Per germline, CDR1 SGHAT and CDR2 FQDESV (reference sequence). The CDR3 totals 15 residues. The V gene lost 4 bases and the J gene lost 7 bases, with 20 bases spanning the gap. The CDR3 coding sequence is TGTGCCAGCAGCTCCAAATATCCGGTCTCGGGGGAGCAGTACTTC. This translates into CASSSKYPVSGEQYF.

This clonotype came up a few times. The gene calls are TRBV7-9 and TRBJ1-5, with 8 bases fitting TRBD1. The V gene's germline CDR1 is SEHNR and CDR2 FQNEAQ (reference sequence). This CDR3 contains 15 residues. V lost 5 bases and J lost 9; bases outside the gene matches: 12. The CDR3 bases are TGTGCCAGCAGCCTGGGACAGGCACCCCGATTGCCCCAGCATTTT. Protein product: CASSLGQAPRLPQHF.